This entry lists 9 T cell receptor beta chains sequenced from one sample in a study of T cells in Graves' hyperthyroidism and ophthalmopathy. Amplified TCR beta CDR3 regions derived from RNA transcripts. The HTBI primer set drove a first-round RT-PCR of the TCR CDR3. TCRdb ran MiXCR on the multiplex PCR reads and lists one entry per CDR3 protein. The data contain around 350,000 distinct CDR3 sequences, approximately 17% of them singletons. Specimen: blood. These receptors originate from a woman aged 30 to 39 with Graves' hyperthyroidism that later progressed to Graves' ophthalmopathy.

This CDR3 reads CASSVRLAGGQSNTGELFF. The CDR3 region has the DNA TGTGCCAGCAGCGTCAGACTAGCGGGGGGGCAATCGAACACCGGGGAGCTGTTTTTT. V and J are TRBV7-9 and TRBJ2-2; TRBD2 aligns across 14 bases. V shed 5 bases and J 0 bases; nucleotides not matched to a gene: 8. Germline V CDR1 and CDR2: SEHNR, FQNEAQ (reference sequence). This CDR3 is 19 amino acids long.

This clonotype was found a few times. Since a much larger clone is just one base distant, this may be a read error. This chain links TRBV28 with TRBJ1-4; D is possibly TRBD1 (6 bases). CDR1 is MDHEN and CDR2 is SYDVKM in the germline V gene. The CDR3 sequence is 16 residues long. CDR3 bases: TGTGCCAGCAGAGCTCCACAGGGACTCGGTAATGAAAAACCGTTTTTT. Protein product: CASRAPQGLGNEKPFF.

This clonotype was observed at least ten times. The gene calls are TRBV20-1 and TRBJ2-3; D possibly corresponds to TRBD2 (5 bases). The CDR3 extends over 14 amino acids. Germline V lookup: CDR1 DFQATT, CDR2 SNEGSKA (reference sequence). Deletions cut 5 bases from V and 5 bases from J, with 17 bases between. As DNA, the CDR3 is TGCAGTGCTGACGTCGGGCTCGAGGGAGATACGCAGTATTTT. Its protein is CSADVGLEGDTQYF.

The rearrangement joins TRBV2 to TRBJ1-1, with 9 bases fitting TRBD1. Germline V gene data show CDR1 as SNHLY and CDR2 as FYNNEI. The CDR3 has 11 residues. The junction had 6 bases not matched to a gene; V was cut back by 6 bases and J by 13 bases. DNA of the CDR3: TGTGCCAGCAGGGGGGACAGGGAAAGTTTCTTT. Translating gives CASRGDRESFF.

Here the CDR3 reads CASSPYRSTGNEQFF. The CDR3 DNA reads TGCGCCAGCAGCCCTTATAGGTCAACCGGGAATGAGCAGTTCTTC. The genes are TRBV5-1 and TRBJ2-1, with D uncertain. This CDR3 region has 15 residues. The germline CDR1 and CDR2 sequences are SGHRS and YFSETQ. The V and J ends lost 4 bases and 7 bases respectively, with 18 bases between them.

V gene TRBV28 combines with J gene TRBJ2-7; 7 nucleotides line up with TRBD2. Germline assignment: CDR1 MDHEN and CDR2 SYDVKM. The CDR3 spans 15 residues. V shed 6 bases, J shed 5 bases, and the junction held 13 bases outside the gene matches. Here the CDR3 reads CASRQPGTTFHEQYF. In nucleotides, the CDR3 is TGTGCCAGCAGGCAGCCCGGGACTACCTTCCACGAGCAGTACTTC.

In its sample, this clonotype was seen many times. The CDR3 loop reads CASSGEAPDTQYF. The DNA for the CDR3 is TGTGCCAGCAGTGGGGAGGCCCCAGATACGCAGTATTTT. The V call is TRBV2, the J call TRBJ2-3; D might be TRBD2 (6 bases). Trimming shortened V by 4 bases and J by 4 bases, and 9 bases separated the two germline ends. There are 13 residues in the CDR3. Germline V gene sequence: CDR1 SNHLY, CDR2 FYNNEI.

This clonotype was detected ten times or more. The genes are TRBV12-3 or TRBV12-4 and TRBJ1-1, with 10 bases matching TRBD1. The CDR3 length is 14 residues. V trimming: 7 bases; J trimming: 3 bases; junction bases outside the gene matches: 5. CDR3 sequence (DNA): TGTGCCAGCATCAGGGACAGGGGTGACACTGAAGCTTTCTTT. This encodes CASIRDRGDTEAFF.

Ten or more counts support this clonotype. The rearrangement links TRBV6-4 to TRBJ1-1; D not certain. This CDR3 comprises 13 residues. Germline CDR1 reads MRHNA; CDR2 reads SNTAGT. V was cut by 3 bases and J by 4 bases, with 9 bases left in between. For the CDR3, the DNA is TGTGCCAGCAGTGAGGGAACGGGCACTGAAGCTTTCTTT. Translated, it gives CASSEGTGTEAFF.